These 18 T cell receptor beta chains were all obtained from the same sample, sequenced in a study of regulatory T cells in long-lasting Graves disease. Investigators prepared the TCR beta libraries by applying iRepertoire HTBI primers and Arm-PCR of CDR3 regions. A single record per CDR3 protein comes from TCRdb applying MiXCR to the multiplex PCR reads. The sample yields hundreds of thousands of distinct CDR3 sequences, approximately 15% seen once. Time point denoted: newly diagnosed GD, antithyroid drugs for less than 3 months. Following extraction of RNA from PBMCs, that RNA was used to make the TCR library. Another study also made use of these data, one on T cells in Graves' hyperthyroidism and ophthalmopathy.

This sample comprised peripheral blood mononuclear cells (PBMCs), obtained at new diagnosis, from a patient treated with antithyroid drugs. The receptor set was obtained from a man aged 35 to 55 with Graves disease.

This clonotype was detected many times. The rearrangement uses TRBV30 and TRBJ1-1; no firm D call. Germline V gives CDR1 GTSNPN, CDR2 SVGIG (reference sequence). This CDR3 comprises 13 residues. The V and J ends lost 0 bases and 1 base respectively, with 6 bases between them. CDR3 nucleotides: TGTGCCTGGAGTGTACTGGAGAACACTGAAGCTTTCTTT. Its protein is CAWSVLENTEAFF.

This clonotype showed up many times. The chain uses TRBV20-1 and TRBJ2-5; no definite D call. This CDR3 has 12 residues. Looked up from germline, CDR1 is DFQATT and CDR2 is SNEGSKA (reference sequence). Trimming cost V 6 bases and J 2 bases, with 10 bases left between them. Written as DNA, the CDR3 is TGCAGTGCAAAGGAACGGCAAGAGACCCAGTACTTC. Protein sequence: CSAKERQETQYF.

This clonotype was counted many times. The chain has TRBV28 and TRBJ1-1; D ambiguous. Trimming removed 6 bases from V and 4 bases from J, with 6 bases in between. The germline V gene has CDR1 MDHEN and CDR2 SYDVKM. This CDR3 has 11 residues. For the CDR3, the DNA is TGTGCCAGCAGGGAGATCACTGAAGCTTTCTTT. This codes for CASREITEAFF.

This clonotype was seen a handful of times. The chain has TRBV25-1 and TRBJ1-5, with D tentatively TRBD1 (6 bases). Germline V gives CDR1 MGHDK, CDR2 SYGVNS. The V and J ends lost 0 bases and 0 bases respectively, with 21 bases between them. This CDR3 region has 20 residues. This chain's CDR3 is CASSEYMELWRQDSNQPQHF. The DNA for the CDR3 is TGTGCCAGCAGTGAATATATGGAGTTATGGAGACAGGATAGCAATCAGCCCCAGCATTTT.

The V gene is TRBV2, the J gene TRBJ1-2; D gene ambiguous. V shed 7 bases and J shed 6 bases, with 9 bases lying between them. The CDR3 extends over 11 amino acids. From germline, CDR1 is SNHLY and CDR2 FYNNEI. CDR3 sequence (DNA): TGTGCCAGCACGACGGGTAATGGCTACACCTTC. Translated: CASTTGNGYTF.

The chain couples TRBV20-1 to TRBJ2-1; 7 bases map to TRBD2. The junction had 8 bases not matched to a gene; V was cut back by 5 bases and J by 4 bases. Germline lookup yields CDR1 DFQATT and CDR2 SNEGSKA (reference sequence). CDR3 length equals 14 residues. This CDR3 is CSAPGGSDYNEQFF. The CDR3 region has the DNA TGCAGTGCTCCGGGGGGTAGCGATTACAATGAGCAGTTCTTC.

The chain couples TRBV7-9 to TRBJ2-2; D is undetermined. The V end was cut by 8 bases, the J end by 6 bases, with 13 bases between. The V gene's germline CDR1 is SEHNR and CDR2 FQNEAQ (reference sequence). This CDR3 contains 13 residues. CDR3 sequence (DNA): TGTGCCAGCCACCCAGGTTGGGCCGGGGAGCTGTTTTTT. It is translated as CASHPGWAGELFF. Together with reference TRBV7-9 and TRBJ2-2, the CDR3 gives the full variable domain: DTGVSQNPRHKITKRGQNVTFRCDPISEHNRLYWYRQTLGQGPEFLTYFQNEAQLEKSRLLSDRFSAERPKGSFSTLEIQRTEQGDSAMYLCASHPGWAGELFFGEGSRLTVL.

This clonotype occurred a few times. The rearrangement uses TRBV2 and TRBJ2-7; 7 bases line up with TRBD2. CDR3 length equals 19 residues. V was pared by 0 bases and J by 0 bases, with 14 bases of the junction left unmatched. The germline CDR1 and CDR2 sequences are SNHLY and FYNNEI. The CDR3 spells CASSEALRLFGGSSYEQYF. CDR3 coding DNA: TGTGCCAGCAGTGAAGCGCTTCGCCTCTTCGGGGGGAGCTCCTACGAGCAGTACTTC.

As regards this clonotype: The conserved closing phenylalanine or tryptophan is absent in this CDR3, likely reflecting a read error. The DNA is left out, because the CDR3 cannot be placed on it with certainty; the CDR3 is given as TCRdb lists it. This sequence joins TRBV5-1 and TRBJ2-4; the D call TRBD1 from the table was never checked on the DNA. From its first to its last residue, the CDR3 has 17 amino acids. The germline gives CDR1 SGHRS, CDR2 YFSETQ. Here the CDR3 reads CASSLERALARGQYFGP.

This clonotype was recorded many times. The chain uses TRBV12-3 or TRBV12-4 and TRBJ1-5, with D perhaps matching TRBD1 (6 bases). CDR3 size: 14 residues. V shed 6 bases and J shed 5 bases, with 14 bases lying between them. Here the CDR3 DNA reads TGTGCCAGCAGCCTTGAGGCAGGGGATCAGCCCCAGCATTTT. It translates to CASSLEAGDQPQHF.

This clonotype has a handful of counts. The rearrangement links TRBV4-1 to TRBJ1-1; D unclear. This CDR3 region has 12 residues. Germline loops: CDR1 MGHRA, CDR2 YSYEKL. The germline V and J ends were trimmed by 3 bases and 3 bases, with 5 bases remaining between them. The CDR3: CASSHWDTEAFF. The DNA of the CDR3 is TGCGCCAGCAGCCACTGGGACACTGAAGCTTTCTTT.

Ten or more counts support this clonotype. V and J are TRBV5-1 and TRBJ1-1, with 10 bases lining up with TRBD1. V trimming: 4 bases; J trimming: 5 bases; junction bases outside the gene matches: 5. Germline V CDR1 and CDR2: SGHRS, YFSETQ. The CDR3 sequence is 14 residues long. The CDR3 bases are TGCGCCAGCAGCCTAGGGACAGGGGCTACTGAAGCTTTCTTT. It is translated as CASSLGTGATEAFF.

The table lists this clonotype with a few counts. This sequence joins TRBV2 and TRBJ2-3, with D maybe TRBD1 (5 bases). Trimming took 6 bases from V and 2 from J, leaving 12 bases between them. The CDR3 sequence is 14 residues long. The germline gives CDR1 SNHLY, CDR2 FYNNEI. CDR3 DNA sequence: TGTGCCAGCAGCAGGGATCTCAACACAGATACGCAGTATTTT. It codes for CASSRDLNTDTQYF.

The rearrangement joins TRBV29-1 to TRBJ2-7; the D is unclear. V lost 4 bases and J 1 base, leaving 11 bases between the germline ends. CDR1 is SQVTM, CDR2 ANQGSEA, per germline. CDR3 size: 13 residues. CDR3 loop: CSVAPGWSYEQYF. The DNA of the CDR3 is TGCAGCGTTGCCCCAGGTTGGTCCTACGAGCAGTACTTC.

In this sample, this clonotype turned up once. A far more abundant clone sits one base away, making this likely a read error. V and J are TRBV28 and TRBJ2-3; tentatively, D is TRBD2 (6 bases). Germline loops: CDR1 MDHEN, CDR2 SYDVKM. With 6 bases removed from V and 1 base from J, the gap between germline ends came to 14 bases. The CDR3 contains 15 residues. The CDR3 reads CASRNSGRRTDTQYF. CDR3 nucleotides: TGTGCCAGCAGAAATAGCGGTCGGCGCACAGATACGCAGTATTTT.

In its sample, this clonotype was seen many times. The chain joins TRBV3-1 to TRBJ2-5; 13 positions agree with TRBD2. V shed 1 base and J 7 bases; nucleotides not matched to a gene: 3. Looked up from germline, CDR1 is LGHDT and CDR2 is YNNKEL (reference sequence). CDR3 size: 15 residues. The CDR3 nucleotides are TGTGCCAGCAGCCAAGGCGGGACTAGCGGGACGACCCAGTACTTC. This codes for CASSQGGTSGTTQYF.

This CDR3 is CASRWFFQETQYF. CDR3 coding DNA: TGTGCCAGCAGGTGGTTTTTCCAAGAGACCCAGTACTTC. This chain uses TRBV6-1 with TRBJ2-5; D is unresolved. V lost 6 bases, J lost 1 base, and 9 bases lay in between. The CDR3 covers 13 residues. CDR1 is MNHNS, CDR2 SASEGT, per germline.

This clonotype has more than one count but fewer than ten. This chain links TRBV6-9 with TRBJ2-1; 7 bases are a match to TRBD2. There are 15 residues in the CDR3. CDR1 is MNHGY, CDR2 SVAAGI, per germline. Trimming at V came to 3 bases and at J to 4 bases, leaving 6 bases not matched to a gene. In DNA form, the CDR3 reads TGTGCCAGCAGTTACTGGTCCGGGGGGTACAATGAGCAGTTCTTC. Encoded protein: CASSYWSGGYNEQFF.